The 32 T cell receptor beta chains listed next were all sequenced from one sample in a study of blood T cell repertoires in COVID-19. Generated by immunoSEQ multiplex PCR, the TCRdb table keeps only in-frame clones and is missing some. The sample records 41,000 or so clones, roughly 85% being singletons. Material: peripheral blood. The receptors originated from a man between 60 and 70 years old with acute or convalescent COVID-19.

This clone has a single count. The genes are TRBV3-1 (or the pseudogene TRBV3-2) and TRBJ1-6; D is unresolved. Trimming pared 1 base from V and 7 bases from J, leaving 8 bases between. Germline CDR1 and CDR2: LGHDT and YNNKEL (reference sequence). CDR3 size: 14 residues. DNA for the CDR3: TGTGCCAGCAGCCAAGGGCAGGTAAATTCACCCCTCCACTTT. It is translated as CASSQGQVNSPLHF.

This chain uses TRBV4-2 with TRBJ2-5; TRBD2 aligns across 8 bases. V gave up 4 bases and J gave up 3 bases; unmatched junction bases: 1. This CDR3 spans 13 amino acids. Per the germline V gene, CDR1 is LGHNA and CDR2 is YNFKEQ. The CDR3 DNA is TGTGCCAGCAGCCGTAGCGGGAAAGAGACCCAGTACTTC. Amino acids: CASSRSGKETQYF.

The chain carries TRBV7-2 and TRBJ1-1, with 10 bases identical to TRBD1. Germline CDR1 is SGHTA and CDR2 is FQGNSA. The CDR3 contains 14 residues. Trimming took 4 bases from V and 1 from J; bases not matched to a gene: 0. CDR3 in DNA: TGTGCCAGCAGCTGGGACAGGGGGAACACTGAAGCTTTCTTT. It is translated as CASSWDRGNTEAFF.

The rearrangement links TRBV6-5 to TRBJ1-2; D is possibly TRBD1 (6 bases). V lost 2 bases and J lost 6, with 19 bases in between. Germline CDR1 is MNHEY and CDR2 is SVGAGI. The CDR3 is 16 residues long. DNA for the CDR3: TGTGCCAGCAGTTACGGCGGGGGCTTCGTAATGGATGGCTACACCTTC. Its translation: CASSYGGGFVMDGYTF.

This rearrangement joins TRBV19 to TRBJ1-2, with D perhaps matching TRBD1 (6 bases). This CDR3 region has 15 residues. Trimming cost V 4 bases and J 0 bases, with 12 bases left between them. The germline CDR1 and CDR2 sequences are LNHDA and SQIVND (reference sequence). CDR3 coding DNA: TGTGCCAGTAGTACCGGACAGTATTCTAACTATGGCTACACCTTC. Translating gives CASSTGQYSNYGYTF.

The V and J genes are TRBV27 and TRBJ1-1; 9 nucleotides line up with TRBD1. Looked up from germline, CDR1 is MNHEY and CDR2 is SMNVEV (reference sequence). Trimming cost V 5 bases and J 1 base; bases outside gene matches: 2. The CDR3 spans 14 residues. CDR3 DNA: TGTGCCAGCAGTCCGGACAGGGGGAACACTGAAGCTTTCTTT. Its protein is CASSPDRGNTEAFF.

This rearrangement joins TRBV19 to TRBJ1-2; D remains unclear. The ends were cut back, 4 bases at V and 8 bases at J, with 11 bases in the middle. This CDR3 is 12 amino acids long. In germline, CDR1 is LNHDA, CDR2 SQIVND (reference sequence). CDR3 DNA: TGTGCCAGTAGTAGAGGAGGCAGAGGCTACACCTTC. Amino acids: CASSRGGRGYTF.

The rearrangement links TRBV6-4 to TRBJ1-2, with D possibly TRBD1 on 5 matching bases. Germline CDR1 is MRHNA and CDR2 is SNTAGT. This CDR3 spans 12 amino acids. Trimming removed 6 bases from V and 7 bases from J, with 12 bases in between. Here the CDR3 reads CASRDPGGGYTF. Here the CDR3 DNA reads TGTGCCAGCAGAGACCCGGGGGGTGGCTACACCTTC.

The V call is TRBV4-3, the J call TRBJ2-3; 9 nucleotides match TRBD2. J lost 2 bases, V lost 0 bases, and 9 bases had no gene match. CDR3 size: 18 residues. CDR1 is LGHNA, CDR2 YSLEER, per germline. CDR3 sequence: CASSQDLQAGGTTDTQYF. In DNA form, the CDR3 reads TGCGCCAGCAGCCAAGATTTACAAGCGGGGGGTACCACAGATACGCAGTATTTT.

V and J are TRBV7-3 and TRBJ1-3, with D possibly TRBD1 on 6 matching bases. Germline CDR1 is SGHTA and CDR2 is FQGTGA. V lost 5 bases and J lost 1, with 9 bases in between. This CDR3 spans 14 amino acids. CDR3 coding DNA: TGTGCCAGCAGCCTACAGGGATCTGGAAACACCATATATTTT. It is translated as CASSLQGSGNTIYF.

The chain uses TRBV7-9 and TRBJ1-2; 8 nucleotides align to TRBD1. J was trimmed by 6 bases and V by 4 bases; bases with no gene match: 7. The germline gives CDR1 SEHNR, CDR2 FQNEAQ (reference sequence). This CDR3 spans 14 amino acids. The CDR3 sequence: CASSSGTGDHGYTF. The CDR3 bases are TGTGCCAGCAGCTCCGGGACAGGAGACCATGGCTACACCTTC.

The chain recombines TRBV5-1 with TRBJ1-1; no clear D. CDR3 length: 13 residues. CDR1 and CDR2 (germline): SGHRS, YFSETQ. V gave up 4 bases and J gave up 1 base, with 8 bases separating them. The CDR3 is CASSIPGNTEAFF. The CDR3 region has the DNA TGCGCCAGCAGCATCCCGGGGAACACTGAAGCTTTCTTT.

This clone appeared a single time. The V and J genes are TRBV6-6 and TRBJ1-2; 7 nucleotides agree with TRBD1. CDR3 length: 14 residues. With V trimmed by 6 bases and J by 4 bases, 8 bases remained unmatched. Germline values: CDR1 MNHNY, CDR2 SVGAGI (reference sequence). This CDR3 reads CASSKTGDSYGYTF. CDR3 DNA sequence: TGTGCCAGCAGCAAAACAGGGGACAGCTATGGCTACACCTTC.

The chain has TRBV18 and TRBJ1-2; D perhaps matches TRBD1 (5 bases). Germline V gene sequence: CDR1 KGHSH, CDR2 LQKENI. This CDR3 comprises 14 residues. Trimming left V 2 bases short and J 3 bases short, with 10 bases between. The CDR3 sequence is CASSPIQGDYGYTF. As DNA, the CDR3 is TGTGCCAGCTCACCAATCCAGGGCGACTATGGCTACACCTTC.

The CDR3 region has the DNA TGTGCCAGCAGCGCGTCGACTAGTGCTGAGACCCAGTACTTC. It yields the protein CASSASTSAETQYF. The chain is built from TRBV5-4 and TRBJ2-5; tentatively, D is TRBD2 (6 bases). Germline CDR1 SGHNT, CDR2 YYREEE (reference sequence). V was pared by 4 bases and J by 5 bases, with 15 bases between. This CDR3 has 14 amino acids.

The chain has TRBV4-3 and TRBJ1-1; TRBD1 might be the D (5 bases). Trimming removed 4 bases at V and 12 bases at J, with 12 bases between. The CDR3 runs to 11 residues. The germline CDR1 and CDR2 sequences are LGHNA and YSLEER. CDR3 in amino acids: CASSLSGVTFF. CDR3 in DNA: TGCGCCAGCAGCCTATCGGGGGTAACTTTCTTT.

This rearrangement joins TRBV2 to TRBJ1-1, with 8 bases aligning to TRBD1. Germline V lookup: CDR1 SNHLY, CDR2 FYNNEI. Trimming cost V 8 bases and J 5 bases; bases outside gene matches: 10. The CDR3 extends over 14 amino acids. The CDR3 DNA sequence: TGTGCCAGCTGCATGGACAGGGAGGAAACTGAAGCTTTCTTT. Amino acids: CASCMDREETEAFF.

The rearrangement uses TRBV4-3 and TRBJ2-5; perhaps TRBD1 as D (6 bases). The CDR3 has 15 residues. Germline loops: CDR1 LGHNA, CDR2 YSLEER. With 0 bases removed from V and 3 bases from J, the gap between germline ends came to 11 bases. Here the CDR3 reads CASSQDMDSKETQYF. CDR3 nucleotides: TGCGCCAGCAGCCAAGACATGGACAGCAAAGAGACCCAGTACTTC.

In this sample, this clone turned up once. This chain joins TRBV5-4 and TRBJ1-3; 7 bases agree with TRBD1. The ends lost 4 bases at V and 0 bases at J; junction bases unmatched: 7. The CDR3 spans 16 residues. Per germline, CDR1 SGHNT and CDR2 YYREEE (reference sequence). The chain's CDR3 is CASSIRTGSSGNTIYF. The CDR3 DNA follows: TGTGCCAGCAGCATCCGGACAGGCAGCTCTGGAAACACCATATATTTT.

This sequence joins TRBV10-1 and TRBJ1-1; no definite D call. V was clipped by 0 bases and J by 6 bases, with 5 bases between them. CDR1 WNHNN and CDR2 SYGVQD come from the germline V gene (reference sequence). The CDR3 covers 12 residues. The CDR3 coding sequence is TGCGCCAGCAGTGAGTCTCACTCTGAAGCTTTCTTT. This translates into CASSESHSEAFF.

The rearrangement uses TRBV19 and TRBJ2-2; TRBD2 matches at 8 bases. The CDR3 consists of 15 residues. Germline V gene data show CDR1 as LNHDA and CDR2 as SQIVND (reference sequence). The trim removed 8 bases at V and 6 bases at J, leaving 11 bases unmatched. CDR3 loop: CASSIFAGGPGELFF. The CDR3 region has the DNA TGTGCCAGTTCCATTTTCGCGGGGGGACCCGGGGAGCTGTTTTTT.

This chain connects TRBV27 to TRBJ2-7, with D perhaps matching TRBD2 (5 bases). The V and J ends lost 0 bases and 6 bases respectively, with 6 bases between them. This CDR3 comprises 12 residues. Germline CDR1 reads MNHEY; CDR2 reads SMNVEV (reference sequence). CDR3 region: CASSLSGSEQYF. CDR3 in DNA: TGTGCCAGCAGTTTATCAGGGAGCGAGCAGTACTTC.

The rearrangement links TRBV5-5 to TRBJ1-1, with D hard to call. This CDR3 comprises 12 residues. The germline CDR1 and CDR2 sequences are SGHKS and YYEKEE (reference sequence). Trimming removed 7 bases from V and 6 bases from J, with 13 bases in between. CDR3 amino acids: CASQKWSAEAFF. The CDR3 DNA reads as TGTGCCAGCCAAAAGTGGAGCGCTGAAGCTTTCTTT.

This chain uses TRBV29-1 with TRBJ1-2; D gene unclear. V shed 5 bases and J shed 2 bases, with 6 bases lying between them. The germline V gene encodes CDR1 SQVTM and CDR2 ANQGSEA. The CDR3 loop spans 11 amino acids. CDR3 sequence reads: CSVNGNYGYTF. The CDR3 coding sequence is TGCAGCGTTAACGGGAACTATGGCTACACCTTC.

Only one count was recorded for this clone. This chain links TRBV2 with TRBJ2-1; D not resolved. V lost 3 bases, J lost 0 bases, and 12 bases lay in between. The CDR3 has 16 residues. Germline CDR1 and CDR2: SNHLY and FYNNEI. The CDR3 bases are TGTGCCAGCAGTGATGCTCGGGTGAGCTCCTACAATGAGCAGTTCTTC. Its translation is CASSDARVSSYNEQFF.

This clone was recorded a few times. The rearrangement joins TRBV5-6 to TRBJ1-2; D remains unclear. The length of the CDR3 is 14 residues. V was pared by 1 base and J by 4 bases, with 11 bases between. Germline V lookup: CDR1 SGHDT, CDR2 YYEEEE. The CDR3 nucleotides are TGTGCCAGCAGCTTGTATCAGTATCTCTATGGCTACACCTTC. This translates into CASSLYQYLYGYTF.

This clone showed up just a few times. The V gene is TRBV3-1 (or the pseudogene TRBV3-2), the J gene TRBJ1-5; D not certain. The CDR3 sequence is 16 residues long. V was trimmed by 4 bases and J by 5 bases, leaving 18 bases between them. Germline V CDR1 and CDR2: LGHDT, YNNKEL (reference sequence). The CDR3 loop reads CASSPDHPGRYQPQHF. CDR3 coding DNA: TGTGCCAGCAGCCCTGACCACCCTGGCAGGTATCAGCCCCAGCATTTT.

In this sample, this clone turned up once. This sequence joins TRBV9 and TRBJ1-2; D perhaps matches TRBD1 (6 bases). Between the trimmed V and J ends, which lost 4 bases and 6 bases, there was a span of 16 bases. CDR3 size: 14 residues. Germline CDR1 is SGDLS and CDR2 is YYNGEE. CDR3 sequence: CASSSRDIRNGYTF. In DNA form, the CDR3 reads TGTGCCAGCAGCTCTCGGGACATTAGGAATGGCTACACCTTC.

This chain joins TRBV4-3 and TRBJ1-5; 7 nucleotides align to TRBD1. The V segment lost 0 bases and the J segment 6 bases; nucleotides outside the gene matches: 5. This CDR3 comprises 15 residues. Per the germline V gene, CDR1 is LGHNA and CDR2 is YSLEER. The CDR3 spells CASSQETGLRQPQHF. The CDR3, as DNA: TGCGCCAGCAGCCAAGAGACAGGGTTGCGTCAGCCCCAGCATTTT.

The J gene is TRBJ1-2, the V gene TRBV21-1; the table calls TRBD1, which could not be checked here. TRBV21-1 is reported as a pseudogene. This CDR3 spans 15 amino acids. The CDR3 reads CASSNRQGTNYGYTF. DNA of the CDR3: TGTGCCAGCAGCAACCGACAGGGAACCAACTATGGCTACACCTTC.

The chain links TRBV3-1 (or the pseudogene TRBV3-2) to TRBJ1-5; 8 positions agree with TRBD1. V lost 5 bases to trimming and J lost 0 bases; unmatched junction nucleotides: 15. This CDR3 has 19 residues. CDR1 and CDR2 (germline): LGHDT, YNNKEL (reference sequence). The CDR3 DNA reads TGTGCCAGCAGCGCACCCGGGACAGGACGGACCGATAGCAATCAGCCCCAGCATTTT. Translated: CASSAPGTGRTDSNQPQHF.

The gene calls are TRBV5-4 and TRBJ1-6; unclear D gene. The CDR3 loop spans 18 amino acids. Trimming pared 1 base from V and 0 bases from J, leaving 14 bases between. Germline V lookup: CDR1 SGHNT, CDR2 YYREEE (reference sequence). CDR3 amino acids: CASSLRLRVSSYNSPLHF. CDR3 bases: TGTGCCAGCAGCTTGAGACTCCGAGTGAGCTCCTATAATTCACCCCTCCACTTT.